This T cell receptor beta chain came from a study of shared clonotypes between healthy human individuals. Study context: Plates per donor: three CD4 naive, three CD4 memory, two CD8 naive, one CD8 memory.

Measured with immunoSEQ multiplex PCR; TCRdb has only the in-frame clones, and not every one. This sample has 1 million to 1.3 million clones; 75% to 85% occur once, and the top ten carry roughly 0.62%. Trimming left V 4 bases short and J 1 base short, with 15 bases between. Germline loops: CDR1 SGHRS, CDR2 YFSETQ. There are 15 residues in the CDR3. A split of CD4+ cells into CD45RA+ naive and CD45RA-negative memory subsets was performed. In its sample, this clone was seen once. Specimen: memory CD4+ T cells from PBMCs. The subset here: CD45RA-negative fraction. This clonotype originated in a man between 18 and 35 years old in good health. Some clones in this sample may be carry-over from other donors' samples. The chain is built from TRBV5-1 and TRBJ2-7, with D possibly TRBD1 on 5 matching bases. CDR3 DNA: TGCGCCAGCAGCGGGGCAGTCGGGTGGTCCTACGAGCAGTACTTC. Translation: CASSGAVGWSYEQYF. The full variable domain, rest sourced from reference TRBV5-1 and TRBJ2-7, is KAGVTQTPRYLIKTRGQQVTLSCSPISGHRSVSWYQQTPGQGLQFLFEYFSETQRNKGNFPGRFSGRQFSNSRSEMNVSTLELGDSALYLCASSGAVGWSYEQYFGPGTRLTVT.